The 25 T cell receptor beta chains presented below share a single source sample, sequenced in a study of neoadjuvant nivolumab and ipilimumab in lung cancer. Sequenced by immunoSEQ multiplex PCR; TCRdb stores in-frame clones only, minus some. Found here are around 21,000 clones, 82% of them singletons; the top ten hold approximately 22%. Sequenced material: peripheral blood, taken before neoadjuvant nivolumab, alone or with ipilimumab. Receptor source: an adult with non-small cell lung cancer.

This sequence joins TRBV4-2 and TRBJ2-3, with TRBD2 matching over 8 bases. Germline V gene data show CDR1 as LGHNA and CDR2 as YNFKEQ. The CDR3 contains 15 residues. V lost 1 base and J lost 7; bases outside the gene matches: 7. The CDR3 nucleotides read TGTGCCAGCAGCCAAGCGGGAGGGCTCGGTAATACGCAGTATTTT. Encoded protein: CASSQAGGLGNTQYF.

This chain uses TRBV11-3 with TRBJ2-3; a weak D match, TRBD1 (5 bases). V lost 6 bases and J lost 4, with 11 bases in between. This CDR3 region has 13 residues. Germline lookup yields CDR1 SGHNT and CDR2 YENEEA. The CDR3 here is CASRAGQADTQYF. The CDR3 DNA sequence: TGTGCCAGCAGGGCAGGGCAGGCAGATACGCAGTATTTT.

The chain recombines TRBV11-3 with TRBJ2-6, with no clear D. V was trimmed by 4 bases and J by 2 bases, leaving 9 bases between them. Per the germline V gene, CDR1 is SGHNT and CDR2 is YENEEA. This CDR3 contains 15 residues. CDR3 in amino acids: CASSSLRPGANVLTF. The DNA of the CDR3 is TGTGCCAGCAGCTCCCTCCGCCCTGGGGCCAACGTCCTGACTTTC.

The J gene is TRBJ1-1, the V gene TRBV28, with D possibly TRBD1 on 6 matching bases. The CDR3 sequence is 14 residues long. Trimming left V 2 bases short and J 6 bases short, with 13 bases between. From germline, CDR1 is MDHEN and CDR2 SYDVKM. DNA for the CDR3: TGTGCCAGCAGTTTAGGGGGTGGGGGGCCTGAAGCTTTCTTT. The encoded protein is CASSLGGGGPEAFF.

This clone rates as medium-sized. The chain recombines TRBV2 with TRBJ2-7; the D gene is possibly TRBD2 (7 bases). Germline V gene sequence: CDR1 SNHLY, CDR2 FYNNEI. V gave up 6 bases and J gave up 0 bases, with 15 bases separating them. This CDR3 is built from 15 residues. CDR3 residues: CASSRSGTLSYEQYF. The CDR3 region has the DNA TGTGCCAGCAGCCGAAGCGGGACACTCTCCTACGAGCAGTACTTC.

The chain links TRBV9 to TRBJ2-5, with D possibly called TRBD1 or TRBD2 (5 bases each). Germline loops: CDR1 SGDLS, CDR2 YYNGEE. CDR3 size: 17 residues. V was trimmed by 3 bases and J by 5 bases, leaving 23 bases between them. CDR3 bases: TGTGCCAGCAGCGCCGACGGGGCAGCGAGAATGAGGGAGACCCAGTACTTC. Translated, it gives CASSADGAARMRETQYF.

In this sample, this clone turned up once. CDR3 nucleotides: TGCGCCAGCAGCTTTGGATTCACAGATACGCAGTATTTT. Amino acids: CASSFGFTDTQYF. V gene TRBV5-1 combines with J gene TRBJ2-3; D unresolved. This CDR3 contains 13 residues. The V gene's germline CDR1 is SGHRS and CDR2 YFSETQ. Deletions cut 2 bases from V and 2 bases from J, with 6 bases between.

The chain is built from TRBV14 and TRBJ1-5; D uncertain. The CDR3 has 13 amino acids. Trimming shortened V by 1 base and J by 3 bases, and 4 bases separated the two germline ends. CDR1 SGHDN and CDR2 FVKESK come from the germline V gene. DNA of the CDR3: TGTGCCAGCAGCCAAGGTCCCAATCAGCCCCAGCATTTT. It yields the protein CASSQGPNQPQHF.

The J gene is TRBJ2-4, the V gene TRBV5-1, with TRBD1 matching over 9 bases. The CDR3 extends over 15 amino acids. Per germline, CDR1 SGHRS and CDR2 YFSETQ. Unmatched junction bases numbered 7, after V lost 0 bases and J lost 9 bases. CDR3 bases: TGCGCCAGCAGCTTGGAGGGGGGGACAGGGAGCATTCAGTACTTC. Translated: CASSLEGGTGSIQYF.

The V call is TRBV5-4, the J call TRBJ2-5; possible D gene TRBD1, 6 bases. This CDR3 has 12 residues. Trimming shortened V by 0 bases and J by 10 bases, and 10 bases separated the two germline ends. Germline values: CDR1 SGHNT, CDR2 YYREEE (reference sequence). CDR3 sequence: CASSLEGVDQYF. CDR3 nucleotides: TGTGCCAGCAGCTTGGAGGGGGTCGACCAGTACTTC.

The V gene is TRBV19, the J gene TRBJ2-5, with 13 bases aligning to TRBD2. The CDR3 is made up of 16 amino acids. The V gene's germline CDR1 is LNHDA and CDR2 SQIVND (reference sequence). Germline trimming cut 5 bases from V and 5 bases from J; bases unmatched to any gene: 8. Written as DNA, the CDR3 is TGTGCCAGTAGTTCATTCGGACTAGCGGGAGCTGAGACCCAGTACTTC. It is translated as CASSSFGLAGAETQYF.

The chain recombines TRBV14 with TRBJ2-6; D gene unclear. Looked up from germline, CDR1 is SGHDN and CDR2 is FVKESK. CDR3 length: 14 residues. V was trimmed by 4 bases and J by 1 base, leaving 5 bases between them. The chain's CDR3 is CASSPLSGANVLTF. In DNA form, the CDR3 reads TGTGCCAGCAGCCCCTTATCTGGGGCCAACGTCCTGACTTTC.

J is TRBJ2-5 and V is TRBV29-1; weak D call: TRBD2 (6 bases). Germline assignment: CDR1 SQVTM and CDR2 ANQGSEA. CDR3 size: 14 residues. Trimming took off 6 bases at V and 0 bases at J, with 14 bases between the two ends. The CDR3 spells CSVGGAAHQETQYF. DNA for the CDR3: TGCAGCGTCGGAGGGGCAGCTCACCAAGAGACCCAGTACTTC.

V gene TRBV9 combines with J gene TRBJ1-5; D call uncertain. The germline CDR1 and CDR2 sequences are SGDLS and YYNGEE. This CDR3 has 13 residues. With 4 bases removed from V and 7 bases from J, the gap between germline ends came to 12 bases. The CDR3 region is CASSSHLGQPQHF. Written as DNA, the CDR3 is TGTGCCAGCAGCTCTCACCTAGGGCAGCCCCAGCATTTT.

The rearrangement links TRBV5-5 to TRBJ1-1; D is unclear. CDR1 and CDR2 from the germline V gene are SGHKS and YYEKEE (reference sequence). With 2 bases removed from V and 1 base from J, the gap between germline ends came to 9 bases. This CDR3 comprises 14 residues. This chain's CDR3 is CASSLEGGNTEAFF. In nucleotides, the CDR3 is TGTGCCAGCAGCTTAGAGGGAGGGAACACTGAAGCTTTCTTT.

This clone appeared a single time. This chain connects TRBV4-2 to TRBJ2-7; D is unclear. The CDR3 consists of 13 residues. The germline V gene encodes CDR1 LGHNA and CDR2 YNFKEQ. V was cut by 0 bases and J by 6 bases, with 9 bases left in between. The chain's CDR3 is CASSQDPLREQYF. The CDR3 coding sequence is TGTGCCAGCAGCCAAGACCCCCTTCGCGAGCAGTACTTC.

The chain is built from TRBV18 and TRBJ2-1; D perhaps matches TRBD1 (6 bases). V shed 0 bases and J shed 2 bases, with 8 bases lying between them. In germline, CDR1 is KGHSH, CDR2 LQKENI. The CDR3 length is 15 residues. CDR3 residues: CASSPPTGTYNEQFF. CDR3 bases: TGTGCCAGCTCACCACCGACAGGAACCTACAATGAGCAGTTCTTC.

The chain recombines TRBV29-1 with TRBJ2-1; tentative D call: TRBD2 (6 bases). The CDR3 sequence is 12 residues long. Trimming stripped 3 bases from V and 10 bases from J, with 13 bases between. Germline V lookup: CDR1 SQVTM, CDR2 ANQGSEA. In DNA form, the CDR3 reads TGCAGCGTTGACGGGAGCACATGGGAGCAGTTCTTC. It codes for CSVDGSTWEQFF.

This chain connects TRBV15 to TRBJ2-5, with D unclear. Trimming took 1 base from V and 1 from J, leaving 10 bases between them. The CDR3 runs to 15 residues. Germline V CDR1 and CDR2: LNHNV, YYDKDF (reference sequence). The CDR3 loop reads CATSRAPLRQETQYF. The CDR3 bases are TGTGCCACCAGCAGAGCCCCGTTGCGCCAAGAGACCCAGTACTTC.

The chain couples TRBV11-2 to TRBJ2-2; D unclear. CDR1 SGHAT and CDR2 FQNNGV come from the germline V gene. Trimming shortened V by 0 bases and J by 2 bases, and 13 bases separated the two germline ends. This CDR3 spans 17 amino acids. CDR3 sequence: CASSLDAWLLNTGELFF. CDR3 in DNA: TGTGCCAGCAGCTTAGATGCTTGGCTACTAAACACCGGGGAGCTGTTTTTT.

V is TRBV5-4 and J is TRBJ2-3, with 7 bases fitting TRBD2. Germline assignment: CDR1 SGHNT and CDR2 YYREEE (reference sequence). Unmatched junction bases numbered 11, after V lost 0 bases and J lost 7 bases. The CDR3 length is 16 residues. The CDR3 protein is CASSLGASGMLNTQYF. CDR3 coding DNA: TGTGCCAGCAGCTTGGGGGCTAGCGGAATGCTAAATACGCAGTATTTT.

The chain joins TRBV4-1 to TRBJ2-5; 7 bases are a match to TRBD1. CDR1 MGHRA and CDR2 YSYEKL come from the germline V gene. The CDR3 loop spans 14 amino acids. The ends lost 1 base at V and 10 bases at J; junction bases unmatched: 9. The CDR3 spells CASSQGTGSLSQYF. The CDR3 nucleotides are TGCGCCAGCAGCCAAGGGACAGGTAGTCTTAGCCAGTACTTC.

The rearrangement links TRBV2 to TRBJ1-5; unclear D gene. Per the germline V gene, CDR1 is SNHLY and CDR2 is FYNNEI. V was clipped by 5 bases and J by 0 bases, with 8 bases between them. The CDR3 spans 14 residues. This CDR3 reads CASSSIYSNQPQHF. DNA of the CDR3: TGTGCCAGCAGTTCTATTTATAGCAATCAGCCCCAGCATTTT. The full variable domain, its missing parts supplied by reference TRBV2 and TRBJ1-5, is EPEVTQTPSHQVTQMGQEVILRCVPISNHLYFYWYRQILGQKVEFLVSFYNNEISEKSEIFDDQFSVERPDGSNFTLKIRSTKLEDSAMYFCASSSIYSNQPQHFGDGTRLSIL.

The gene calls are TRBV6-6 and TRBJ2-3; 7 bases map to TRBD1. V lost 5 bases and J lost 2; bases outside the gene matches: 7. The CDR3 is 15 amino acids. Germline values: CDR1 MNHNY, CDR2 SVGAGI (reference sequence). The CDR3 nucleotides read TGTGCCAGCAGTGCGACAGGGCGAATCACAGATACGCAGTATTTT. Translating gives CASSATGRITDTQYF.

CDR3 nucleotides: TGCGCCAGCAGCCCGAGTGCAGGGAATGGCGAGCAGTACTTC. This encodes CASSPSAGNGEQYF. The chain uses TRBV5-1 and TRBJ2-7, with a possible D match to TRBD1 (5 bases). CDR1 and CDR2 (germline): SGHRS, YFSETQ. The V gene lost 4 bases and the J gene lost 6 bases, with 17 bases spanning the gap. The CDR3 runs 14 residues.